The T cell receptor beta chain under discussion was sequenced for a study of esophageal squamous cell carcinoma under preoperative chemotherapy. Concerning this clonotype itself: The antigen is undetermined.

The CDR3 loop spans 14 amino acids. From germline, CDR1 is MNHNS and CDR2 SASEGT. Time point denoted: after preoperative PTX-NDP chemotherapy. Via MiXCR, TCRdb re-called the PCR reads, giving one row per CDR3 protein. Here the sample spans roughly 9,600 distinct CDR3 sequences, roughly half being singletons. Findings and caveats of the study: Paclitaxel-nedaplatin therapy caused immediate, substantial clonotype frequency changes. Tumor-infiltrating lymphocytes showed no significant post-chemotherapy TCR diversity increase, unlike peripheral T cells.

Collection took place from a patient given preoperative chemotherapy. The J gene is TRBJ2-1, the V gene TRBV6-1; perhaps TRBD2 as D (6 bases). The J call may be faulty, since TRBJ2-5 better matches the DNA end. The sequence was obtained from a human donor with esophageal squamous cell carcinoma. The donor label of this sample is uncertain. CDR3 sequence: CASSEGAGGETQYF. In DNA form, the CDR3 reads TGTGCCAGCAGTGAAGGGGCTGGAGGGGAGACCCAGTACTTC.